This TCR beta chain was captured in a study of PD-L1 blockade in urothelial cancer. Background on the study: When blood samples were assessed, the median T cell count was about 140,000.

The CDR3 spans 14 residues. Trimming stripped 1 base from V and 6 bases from J, with 13 bases between. The germline V gene has CDR1 ENHRY and CDR2 SYGVKD. Time point described: pretreatment peripheral blood. The method was immunoSEQ multiplex PCR; TCRdb's version includes in-frame clones alone and lacks a portion of them. The data hold 95,000 or so clones, with more than 75% observed a single time. This chain connects TRBV10-3 to TRBJ2-7; tentative D call: TRBD1 (5 bases). The sequence was obtained from a man aged 55 to 70 with urothelial cancer. Sample: PBMCs, taken around atezolizumab (anti-PD-L1) treatment. The CDR3, as DNA: TGTGCCATCAGTGAGTACGTGGGGCGAGTCGAGCAGTACTTC. Encoded protein: CAISEYVGRVEQYF.